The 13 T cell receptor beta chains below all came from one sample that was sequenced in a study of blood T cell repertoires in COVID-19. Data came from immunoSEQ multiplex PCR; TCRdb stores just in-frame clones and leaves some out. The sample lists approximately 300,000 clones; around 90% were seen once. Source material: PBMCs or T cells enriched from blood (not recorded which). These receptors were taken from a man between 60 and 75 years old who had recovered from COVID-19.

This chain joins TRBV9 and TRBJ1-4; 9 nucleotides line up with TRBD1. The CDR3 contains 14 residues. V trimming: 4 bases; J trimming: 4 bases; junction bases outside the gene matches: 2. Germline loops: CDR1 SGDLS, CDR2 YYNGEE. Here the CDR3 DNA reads TGTGCCAGCAGCTTGACAGGGGGTAATGAAAAACTGTTTTTT. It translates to CASSLTGGNEKLFF. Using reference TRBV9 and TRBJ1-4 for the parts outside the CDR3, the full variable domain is DSGVTQTPKHLITATGQRVTLRCSPRSGDLSVYWYQQSLDQGLQFLIQYYNGEERAKGNILERFSAQQFPDLHSELNLSSLELGDSALYFCASSLTGGNEKLFFGSGTQLSVL.

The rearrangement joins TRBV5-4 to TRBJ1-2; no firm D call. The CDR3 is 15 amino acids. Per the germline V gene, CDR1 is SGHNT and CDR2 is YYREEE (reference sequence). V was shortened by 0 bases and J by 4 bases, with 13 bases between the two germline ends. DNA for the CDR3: TGTGCCAGCAGCTTGGATCCGGAGGGCGGCTATGGCTACACCTTC. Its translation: CASSLDPEGGYGYTF.

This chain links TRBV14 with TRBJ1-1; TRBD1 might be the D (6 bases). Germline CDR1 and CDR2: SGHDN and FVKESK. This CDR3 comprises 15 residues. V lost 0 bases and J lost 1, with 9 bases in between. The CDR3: CASSQDQGWNTEAFF. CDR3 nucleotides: TGTGCCAGCAGCCAAGATCAGGGGTGGAACACTGAAGCTTTCTTT.

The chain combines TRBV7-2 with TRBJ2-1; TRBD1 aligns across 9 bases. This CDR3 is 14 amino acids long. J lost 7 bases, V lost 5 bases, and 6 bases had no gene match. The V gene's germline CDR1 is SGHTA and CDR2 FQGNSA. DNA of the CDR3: TGTGCCAGCAGCCCCGGACAGGGGAAGAATGAGCAGTTCTTC. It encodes CASSPGQGKNEQFF.

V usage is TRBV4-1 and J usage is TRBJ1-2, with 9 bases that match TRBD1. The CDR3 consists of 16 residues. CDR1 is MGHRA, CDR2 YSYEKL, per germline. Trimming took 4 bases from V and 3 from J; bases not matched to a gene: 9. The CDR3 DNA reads TGCGCCAGCAGCCCTAACCGGGACAGGGTACACTATGGCTACACCTTC. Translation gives CASSPNRDRVHYGYTF.

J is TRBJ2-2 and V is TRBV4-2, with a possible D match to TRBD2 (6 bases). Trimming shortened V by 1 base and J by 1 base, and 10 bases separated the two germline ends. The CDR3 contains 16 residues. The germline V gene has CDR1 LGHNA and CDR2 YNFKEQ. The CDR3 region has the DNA TGTGCCAGCAGCCAAGTGGAGGGAGGGAACACCGGGGAGCTGTTTTTT. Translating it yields CASSQVEGGNTGELFF.

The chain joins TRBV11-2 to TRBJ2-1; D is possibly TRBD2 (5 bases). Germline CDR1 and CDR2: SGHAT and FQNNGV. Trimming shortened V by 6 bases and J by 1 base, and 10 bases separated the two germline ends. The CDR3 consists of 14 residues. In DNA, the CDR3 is TGTGCCAGCAGACTTAGCGCTTCCTACAATGAGCAGTTCTTC. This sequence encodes CASRLSASYNEQFF.

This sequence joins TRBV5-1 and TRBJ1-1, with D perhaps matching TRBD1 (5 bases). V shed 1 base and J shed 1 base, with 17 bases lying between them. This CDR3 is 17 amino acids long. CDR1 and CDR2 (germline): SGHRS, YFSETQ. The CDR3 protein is CASSLTGDRHSNTEAFF. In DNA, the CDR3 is TGCGCCAGCAGCTTGACGGGGGACCGTCACTCGAACACTGAAGCTTTCTTT.

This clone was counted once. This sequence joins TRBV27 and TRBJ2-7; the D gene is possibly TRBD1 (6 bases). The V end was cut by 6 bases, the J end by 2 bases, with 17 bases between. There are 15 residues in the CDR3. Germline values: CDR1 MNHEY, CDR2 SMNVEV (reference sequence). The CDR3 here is CASRRWGHSTYEQYF. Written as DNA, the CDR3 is TGTGCCAGCAGGAGGTGGGGACATTCAACCTACGAGCAGTACTTC.

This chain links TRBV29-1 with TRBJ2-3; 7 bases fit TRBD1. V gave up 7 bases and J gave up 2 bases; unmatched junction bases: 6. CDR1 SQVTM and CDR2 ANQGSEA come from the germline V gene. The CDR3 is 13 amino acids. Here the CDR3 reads CSGDGQATDTQYF. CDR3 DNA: TGCAGCGGGGACGGACAGGCCACAGATACGCAGTATTTT.

The CDR3 DNA reads as TGTGCCAGCAGCCTCCACACTGAAGCTTTCTTT. This encodes CASSLHTEAFF. The gene calls are TRBV21-1 and TRBJ1-1. TRBV21-1 is a pseudogene. The length of the CDR3 is 11 residues.

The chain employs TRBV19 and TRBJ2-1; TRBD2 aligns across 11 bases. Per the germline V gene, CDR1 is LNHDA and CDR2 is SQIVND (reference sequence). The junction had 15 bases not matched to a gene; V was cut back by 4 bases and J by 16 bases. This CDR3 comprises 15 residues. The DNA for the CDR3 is TGTGCCAGTAGTAGGAGGGTAGCGGGAGGGCAAGGTGAATTCTTC. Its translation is CASSRRVAGGQGEFF.

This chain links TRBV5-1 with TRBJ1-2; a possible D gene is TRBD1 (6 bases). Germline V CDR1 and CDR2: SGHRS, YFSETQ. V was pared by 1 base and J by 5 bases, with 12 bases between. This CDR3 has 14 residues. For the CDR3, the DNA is TGCGCCAGCAGCTTGCGGGGGGCGCGGTATGGCTACACCTTC. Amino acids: CASSLRGARYGYTF.